The present entry profiles one TCR beta chain with its context. Its antigen is not known. This record belongs to a study of T cell responses to AZD1222 COVID-19 vaccine. Overall study findings and caveats: After two AZD1222 doses, spike-specific TCR breadth and depth rose versus day 0. In a largely white British group with more females than males, clonal diversity was possibly underestimated. All repertoire sampling was performed exclusively after the peak T cell response. Reportedly, close to half of spike-specific TCRs are directed against unmutated variant regions.

The germline V gene encodes CDR1 SGHRS and CDR2 YFSETQ. The CDR3 is 14 amino acids. Trimming shortened V by 0 bases and J by 2 bases, and 9 bases separated the two germline ends. Assay: immunoSEQ multiplex PCR; the TCRdb copy retains only in-frame clones and omits some. The sample lists around 210,000 clones, roughly 94% seen once, with approximately 1.5% in the top ten. The starting material was peripheral blood, obtained 28 days after the second dose of the MenACWY control vaccine. The V and J genes are TRBV5-1 and TRBJ2-7; no firm D call. The TCR originated in an adult who received the MenACWY meningococcal vaccine as a control. CDR3 protein: CASSLARATYEQYF. CDR3 nucleotides: TGCGCCAGCAGCTTGGCGCGTGCCACCTACGAGCAGTACTTC.